One and the same sample provided the 19 T cell receptor beta chains below, sequenced in a study of T cell responses to AZD1222 COVID-19 vaccine. Sequencing was performed with immunoSEQ multiplex PCR; in TCRdb, only in-frame clones are kept and a portion is missing. The repertoire holds 140,000 to 150,000 clones, with roughly 87% as singletons. Sequenced material: peripheral blood, taken 28 days after the second dose of the MenACWY control vaccine. All receptors come from an adult who received the MenACWY meningococcal vaccine as a control.

This clone was observed many times. The chain links TRBV7-2 to TRBJ2-7, with a weak D call TRBD2 (7 bases). The V end lost 3 bases, the J end lost 5 bases, and 11 bases lay between the germline ends. Germline lookup yields CDR1 SGHTA and CDR2 FQGNSA. The CDR3 extends over 13 amino acids. As DNA, the CDR3 is TGTGCCAGCAGCTTTTGGGGGGGCCACGAGCAGTACTTC. The encoded protein is CASSFWGGHEQYF.

The rearrangement links TRBV5-4 to TRBJ1-5; unclear D gene. There are 14 residues in the CDR3. Germline CDR1 is SGHNT and CDR2 is YYREEE (reference sequence). Trimming took off 5 bases at V and 6 bases at J, with 15 bases between the two ends. CDR3 amino acids: CASSSDPLSQPQHF. In DNA form, the CDR3 reads TGTGCCAGCAGTTCGGACCCTCTTAGTCAGCCCCAGCATTTT.

This clone was seen a single time. The CDR3 loop reads CASSEWGYGYTF. In DNA form, the CDR3 reads TGTGCCAGCAGTGAATGGGGCTATGGCTACACCTTC. The gene calls are TRBV25-1 and TRBJ1-2; D is unresolved. Germline V lookup: CDR1 MGHDK, CDR2 SYGVNS. This CDR3 is built from 12 residues. V lost 1 base and J 4 bases, leaving 4 bases between the germline ends.

The CDR3 nucleotides are TGTGCCAGCAGCTCCCCCCGGGGGCTCGTCGAGCAGTACTTC. It yields the protein CASSSPRGLVEQYF. The chain carries TRBV7-2 and TRBJ2-7, with D possibly being TRBD1 or TRBD2 (6 bases each). Germline CDR1 is SGHTA and CDR2 is FQGNSA. The CDR3 runs to 14 residues. Trimming took off 4 bases at V and 6 bases at J, with 16 bases between the two ends.

The genes are TRBV6-5 and TRBJ2-7; 8 bases are shared with TRBD2. The CDR3 covers 15 residues. Germline trimming cut 0 bases from V and 0 bases from J; bases unmatched to any gene: 1. Per the germline V gene, CDR1 is MNHEY and CDR2 is SVGAGI. The CDR3 sequence: CASSYSLADSYEQYF. In nucleotides, the CDR3 is TGTGCCAGCAGTTACTCACTAGCGGACTCCTACGAGCAGTACTTC.

V gene TRBV15 combines with J gene TRBJ1-1; D is possibly TRBD1 (6 bases). V was cut by 4 bases and J by 1 base, with 10 bases left in between. The CDR3 has 14 amino acids. The germline gives CDR1 LNHNV, CDR2 YYDKDF (reference sequence). In DNA, the CDR3 is TGTGCCACCAGCACTCAGGGGTCGAACACTGAAGCTTTCTTT. As protein: CATSTQGSNTEAFF.

This clone was seen only a few times. V and J are TRBV24-1 and TRBJ2-3; D is unclear. V lost 9 bases and J lost 3, with 12 bases in between. Germline V gene lookup returns CDR1 KGHDR and CDR2 SFDVKD. CDR3 length: 13 residues. In DNA form, the CDR3 reads TGTGCCACCCACGACTCCCGGACAGATACGCAGTATTTT. Translating it yields CATHDSRTDTQYF.

The chain links TRBV6-5 to TRBJ1-3; D ambiguous. The germline V gene encodes CDR1 MNHEY and CDR2 SVGAGI. The CDR3 is 16 residues long. With 3 bases removed from V and 0 bases from J, the gap between germline ends came to 12 bases. CDR3 sequence reads: CASSYGVRGSGNTIYF. Here the CDR3 DNA reads TGTGCCAGCAGTTATGGGGTGCGGGGCTCTGGAAACACCATATATTTT.

The genes are TRBV3-1 (or the pseudogene TRBV3-2) and TRBJ1-2; tentative D call: TRBD1 (5 bases). The CDR3 is 16 amino acids. The ends were cut back, 0 bases at V and 8 bases at J, with 19 bases in the middle. Per the germline V gene, CDR1 is LGHDT and CDR2 is YNNKEL (reference sequence). The CDR3 loop is CASSQDWVLAGRGYTF. In DNA form, the CDR3 reads TGTGCCAGCAGCCAAGACTGGGTTTTGGCAGGGCGCGGCTACACCTTC.

The chain recombines TRBV6-5 with TRBJ2-7, with 7 bases aligning to TRBD1. Germline V gene lookup returns CDR1 MNHEY and CDR2 SVGAGI. The trim removed 6 bases at V and 2 bases at J, leaving 10 bases unmatched. The CDR3 length is 15 residues. DNA for the CDR3: TGTGCCAGCAGCCCCCGAGGGACAGAGACCTACGAGCAGTACTTC. It yields the protein CASSPRGTETYEQYF.

The chain uses TRBV30 and TRBJ1-2; 9 nucleotides align to TRBD1. Losses at the gene ends were 0 bases for V and 6 bases for J; bases not matched to a gene: 5. The V gene's germline CDR1 is GTSNPN and CDR2 SVGIG (reference sequence). The CDR3 extends over 14 amino acids. In DNA, the CDR3 is TGTGCCTGGAGTGTCACAGGGGGCGCGGATGGCTACACCTTC. It codes for CAWSVTGGADGYTF.

This sequence joins TRBV15 and TRBJ2-1; the D is unclear. The CDR3 sequence is 14 residues long. V lost 3 bases, J lost 5 bases, and 11 bases lay in between. CDR1 is LNHNV, CDR2 YYDKDF, per germline (reference sequence). In DNA form, the CDR3 reads TGTGCCACCAGCAGGGTCGTCGCGCACAATGAGCAGTTCTTC. Its protein product is CATSRVVAHNEQFF.

The V call is TRBV6-2 or TRBV6-3, the J call TRBJ2-7; 7 bases line up with TRBD2. V shed 4 bases and J 6 bases; nucleotides not matched to a gene: 15. The CDR3 runs 16 residues. Germline CDR1 is MNHEY and CDR2 is SVGEGT. The CDR3 nucleotides are TGTGCCAGCAGTTTCGAGCCATGGCGGGAGTTAAGCGAGCAGTACTTC. This sequence encodes CASSFEPWRELSEQYF.

This sequence joins TRBV19 and TRBJ1-2, with 9 bases fitting TRBD1. The germline V gene has CDR1 LNHDA and CDR2 SQIVND (reference sequence). This CDR3 is built from 14 residues. The V and J ends lost 5 bases and 8 bases, in that order; junction bases with no gene match: 9. CDR3 sequence reads: CASSPRPDRGGYTF. DNA of the CDR3: TGTGCCAGTAGTCCCCGACCGGACAGGGGAGGCTACACCTTC.

This clone was seen just once. V gene TRBV5-1 combines with J gene TRBJ1-1; 7 bases are a match to TRBD1. This CDR3 has 15 amino acids. Germline CDR1 is SGHRS and CDR2 is YFSETQ. Trimming cost V 0 bases and J 4 bases; bases outside gene matches: 6. CDR3 amino acids: CASSLGTGGPTEAFF. The CDR3 DNA sequence: TGCGCCAGCAGCTTGGGGACAGGAGGGCCCACTGAAGCTTTCTTT.

The chain recombines TRBV15 with TRBJ2-5; no clear D. This CDR3 spans 15 amino acids. V lost 0 bases and J 7 bases, leaving 15 bases between the germline ends. Germline CDR1 LNHNV, CDR2 YYDKDF (reference sequence). In DNA, the CDR3 is TGTGCCACCAGCAGAGATCAGGCCTTTGTAGGGACCCAGTACTTC. This codes for CATSRDQAFVGTQYF.

Points on this clone: Other DNA sequences in the sample encode the same CDR3. This chain links TRBV19 with TRBJ1-6, with D hard to call. This CDR3 comprises 13 residues. The germline V and J ends were trimmed by 2 bases and 7 bases, with 6 bases remaining between them. The germline gives CDR1 LNHDA, CDR2 SQIVND (reference sequence). The CDR3 loop reads CASSIRGNSPLHF. The CDR3 DNA follows: TGTGCCAGTAGTATACGAGGGAATTCACCCCTCCACTTT.

The chain uses TRBV5-1 and TRBJ2-5; TRBD2 agrees at 8 bases. This CDR3 is built from 13 residues. V lost 3 bases and J lost 5; bases outside the gene matches: 3. The V gene's germline CDR1 is SGHRS and CDR2 YFSETQ. As DNA, the CDR3 is TGCGCCAGCAGCTCGGGGGGGGCCGAGACCCAGTACTTC. Its protein product is CASSSGGAETQYF.

The CDR3 nucleotides are TGTGCCAGCAGTTACTACCCCGGCACGCAGTATTTT. Protein: CASSYYPGTQYF. V usage is TRBV6-2 or TRBV6-3 and J usage is TRBJ2-3; no reliable D call. Per the germline V gene, CDR1 is MNHEY and CDR2 is SVGEGT. The CDR3 runs 12 residues. Trimming removed 1 base from V and 9 bases from J, with 8 bases in between.